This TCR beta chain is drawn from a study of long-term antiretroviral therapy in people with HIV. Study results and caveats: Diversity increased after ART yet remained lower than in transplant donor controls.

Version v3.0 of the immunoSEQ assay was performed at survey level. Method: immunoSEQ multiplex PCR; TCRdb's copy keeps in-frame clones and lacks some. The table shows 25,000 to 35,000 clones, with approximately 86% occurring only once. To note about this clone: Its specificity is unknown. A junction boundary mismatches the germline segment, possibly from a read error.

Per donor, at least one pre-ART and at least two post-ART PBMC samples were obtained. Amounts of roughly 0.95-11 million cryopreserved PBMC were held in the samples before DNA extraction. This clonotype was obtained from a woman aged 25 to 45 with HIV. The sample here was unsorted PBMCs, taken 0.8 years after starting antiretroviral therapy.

The CDR3 region is CAWGPESSGSTIYF. CDR3 in DNA: TGTGCCTGGGGACCTGAGAGCTCTGGAAGCACCATATATTTT. The J gene is TRBJ1-3, the V gene TRBV30; no clear D. The CDR3 consists of 14 residues. CDR1 and CDR2 from the germline V gene are GTSNPN and SVGIG (reference sequence).